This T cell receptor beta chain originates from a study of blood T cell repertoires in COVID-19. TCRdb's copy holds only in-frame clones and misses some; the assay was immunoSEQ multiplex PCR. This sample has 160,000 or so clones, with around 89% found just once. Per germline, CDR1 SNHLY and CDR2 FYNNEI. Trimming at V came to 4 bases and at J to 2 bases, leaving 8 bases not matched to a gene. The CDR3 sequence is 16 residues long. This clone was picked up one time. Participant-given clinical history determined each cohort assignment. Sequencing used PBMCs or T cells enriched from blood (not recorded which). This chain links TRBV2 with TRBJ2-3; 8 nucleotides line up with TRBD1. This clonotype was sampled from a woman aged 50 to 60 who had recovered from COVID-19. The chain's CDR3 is CASSAGRTGLTDTQYF. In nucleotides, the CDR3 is TGTGCCAGCAGTGCTGGGAGGACAGGGCTCACAGATACGCAGTATTTT.